These T cell receptor beta chains were read from a single sample in a study of blood T cell repertoires in COVID-19. Clones were sequenced by immunoSEQ multiplex PCR, and TCRdb holds only the in-frame ones, with some missing. In the table there are roughly 500,000 clones, roughly 89% of which are singletons. Source material: peripheral blood. Receptor source: a man aged 18-30 years with COVID-19, enrolled during active disease. CDR3s include the opening cysteine and the closing phenylalanine or tryptophan.

j_call v_call cdr3_length cdr3_aa
TRBJ2-1 TRBV10-3 13 CAISEGGVSEQFF
TRBJ2-2 TRBV19 13 CASRQRNTGELFF
TRBJ2-2 TRBV13 19 CASSLPPGLAGGRTGELFF
TRBJ1-4 TRBV5-6 15 CASSLDRNSLEKLFF
TRBJ2-1 TRBV7-6 12 CASSVGSASQFF
TRBJ2-5 TRBV5-1 14 CASSLFAGGETQYF
TRBJ2-5 TRBV2 13 CASRGTSKETQYF
TRBJ2-3 TRBV11-2 15 CASSSRTGSSDTQYF
TRBJ2-7 TRBV10-2 14 CASSNRGTTYEQYF
TRBJ2-7 TRBV9 13 CASSPGAGEEQYF
TRBJ2-7 TRBV27 14 CASSLSDRADEQYF
TRBJ2-3 TRBV24-1 17 CATSDARTAPSTDTQYF
TRBJ2-7 TRBV28 14 CAITRRTKWSEQYF
TRBJ2-2 TRBV19 13 CASSIGGTGELFF
TRBJ1-2 TRBV6-5 15 CASSYRGLGAGGYTF
TRBJ2-7 TRBV5-1 14 CASSFESGGYEQYF
TRBJ2-3 TRBV5-1 16 CASSILTGVGTDTQYF
TRBJ1-4 TRBV13 15 CASSPRRGTNEKLFF
TRBJ2-5 TRBV3-1/TRBV3-2 14 CASSQGNSQETQYF
TRBJ1-2 TRBV7-9 14 CASSFGTDNYGYTF
TRBJ2-3 TRBV7-9 13 CASGAGGRDTQYF
TRBJ2-2 TRBV7-2 15 CASSLTGTSPGELFF
TRBJ1-2 TRBV10-3 13 CAISKAYRDGYTF
TRBJ2-7 TRBV11-1 13 CASKRTGANEQYF
TRBJ1-1 TRBV20-1 11 CSARGHTEAFF
TRBJ1-4 TRBV5-8 16 CASSSNGQGNVGKLFF
TRBJ2-2 TRBV7-6 15 CASSSARGGTGELFF
TRBJ2-7 TRBV3-1/TRBV3-2 18 CASSSSWPSGGTYREQYF
TRBJ2-7 TRBV15 14 CATSARGFFHEQYF
TRBJ2-7 TRBV7-6 14 CASSLEGGMYEQYF
TRBJ2-3 TRBV5-1 17 CASSLESLVIGTDTQYF
TRBJ2-1 TRBV5-1 17 CASSRDISGRGYNEQFF
TRBJ1-1 TRBV18 15 CASSPTTQLNTEAFF
TRBJ1-1 TRBV2 15 CASSEALRGNTEAFF
TRBJ2-1 TRBV15 14 CATSRDKRYNEQFF
TRBJ2-7 TRBV6-5 14 CASRTSGRPGEQYF
TRBJ2-1 TRBV2 14 CASSTTWGGNEQFF
TRBJ2-5 TRBV7-3 15 CASSLYGDRQETQYF
TRBJ2-3 TRBV3-1/TRBV3-2 15 CASSQEAGEVDTQYF
TRBJ1-1 TRBV19 13 CASIPLNNTEAFF
TRBJ2-3 TRBV7-9 13 CASSPRQADTQYF
TRBJ1-2 TRBV28 13 CASSSSTGRGYTF
TRBJ2-5 TRBV28 13 CASTEDFQETQYF
TRBJ1-4 TRBV5-1 15 CASSLSGTGNEKLFF
TRBJ1-2 TRBV5-1 15 CASSPYDMGDYGYTF
TRBJ2-2 TRBV2 13 CASIQRENGELFF
TRBJ2-3 TRBV3-1/TRBV3-2 16 CASTQGGRTSTDTQYF
TRBJ2-2 TRBV29-1 11 CSHRDAGELFF
TRBJ2-7 TRBV15 14 CATSRDRRSYEQYF
TRBJ1-5 TRBV12-5 17 CASGLVQSGASNQPQHF
TRBJ2-7 TRBV10-2 15 CASSEFRTGAGEQYF
TRBJ2-5 TRBV7-8 14 CASSPADRRWAQYF
TRBJ2-7 TRBV19 15 CASSIWGVGAVEQYF
TRBJ1-1 TRBV6-5 14 CASSSGGGGTEAFF